This T cell receptor (beta chain) was sequenced in a study of shared clonotypes between healthy human individuals. CDR1 PRHDT and CDR2 FYEKMQ come from the germline V gene (reference sequence). The CDR3 covers 16 residues. V was shortened by 4 bases and J by 4 bases, with 18 bases between the two germline ends. Those who donated were healthy HIV-negative adults, with no recent acute infections or vaccinations reported. Splitting of CD4+ cells produced CD45RA+ naive and CD45RA-negative memory subsets. Assay: immunoSEQ multiplex PCR; the TCRdb copy retains only in-frame clones and omits some. Here the sample spans about a million clones, approximately 77% being singletons.

Sequencing was done on a sample of memory CD4+ T cells from PBMCs. Subset defined: CD45RA-negative fraction. The chain is built from TRBV13 and TRBJ2-3; D possibly corresponds to TRBD1 (6 bases). This receptor was taken from a man younger than 30 in good health. Some clones in this sample may be carry-over from other donors' samples. As DNA, the CDR3 is TGTGCCAGCAGCTCCTTTGTACAGGGAGTATCAGATACGCAGTATTTT. This translates into CASSSFVQGVSDTQYF.